The rows below give T cell receptor beta chains drawn from one sample of a study of T-cell memory formation after mild COVID-19. TCRdb itself ran the 5' RACE reads through MiXCR, one entry per CDR3 protein. Of around 430,000 distinct CDR3 sequences detected, roughly 15% appear once; the ten largest clones hold roughly a fifth. Sequencing was carried out using PBMCs or a T cell subset sorted from them (not recorded which). Receptors originate from a man aged 18 to 29 who had mild COVID-19 (a few samples of this study predate the infection). Cell type and time point are not known. Both conserved end residues are trimmed from each CDR3.

v_call cdr3_length cdr3_aa
TRBV24-1 12 ATGGDRLGNEQF
TRBV12-3/TRBV12-4 12 ASRPTESVGWLF
TRBV3-1 13 ASSPWPRGDYGYT
TRBV7-9 21 ASSPRGTRGLAGGPYAYNEQF
TRBV28 14 ASSVTGGVSYNEQF
TRBV12-3/TRBV12-4 12 ASSLAEGAATQY
TRBV3-1 13 ASSRLASSYNEQF
TRBV7-9 13 ASRSAEWSSYEQY
TRBV7-9 12 ASSLPGRFSEQY
TRBV4-3 15 ASSQDHVAGGPLAKY
TRBV12-3/TRBV12-4 13 ASSFQGAGLAEAF
TRBV7-2 13 ASSNGQGATDTQY
TRBV27 11 ASSLRGIGELF
TRBV10-2 11 ASSDSSSYEQY
TRBV7-3 15 ASSLVAGGRNTGELF
TRBV5-1 13 ASSLDDSLNQPQH
TRBV12-3/TRBV12-4 10 ASSFTPYEQY
TRBV5-6 12 ASSSDILTDTQY
TRBV18 13 ASSHRQGIEETQY
TRBV15 13 ATSRVRTGPDTQY
TRBV18 13 ASSPPLAGADTQY
TRBV30 13 AWRVAGGPHNEQF
TRBV29-1 11 SVGGRTNTEAF
TRBV5-1 10 ASSSDRITQF